A selection of T cell receptor beta chains follows, all from one sample in a study of blood T cells in healthy people across ages. TCRdb independently ran MiXCR on the 5' RACE reads; one entry per CDR3 protein. This table has over a million distinct CDR3 sequences, roughly 45% appearing once. The source material was blood. The receptors originated from a woman aged 55-70 years in good health. CDR3s include the opening cysteine and the closing phenylalanine or tryptophan. Each record gives: clone size, J gene, D gene, V gene, CDR3 DNA, CDR3 protein. A D gene is named only where the DNA matches it firmly. Where a row states a size, it is once, few, many or the class of an expanded clone; other rows omit it.

- TRBJ1-5 TRBD1 TRBV6-2/TRBV6-3 TGTGCCAGCAGCCACAGGGGGAATCAGCCCCAGCATTTT CASSHRGNQPQHF
- TRBJ2-7 TRBD1 TRBV15 TGTGCCACCCGGGACAGGGGAACCTACGAGCAGTACTTC CATRDRGTYEQYF
few TRBJ2-1 - TRBV7-2 TGTGCCAGCAGCCCAAGGACCACAACGAACAATGAGCAGTTCTTC CASSPRTTTNNEQFF
- TRBJ2-7 - TRBV3-1 TGTGCCAGCAGCCGTAGACAGGATCCCAGCTACGAGCAGTACTTC CASSRRQDPSYEQYF
- TRBJ1-2 - TRBV5-1 TGCGCCAGCAGCTTCATCCGGGGAGGGTATGGCTACACCTTC CASSFIRGGYGYTF
- TRBJ2-1 - TRBV20-1 TGCAGTGCTAGTCCCACCTTCGACAGCTACAATGAGCAGTTCTTC CSASPTFDSYNEQFF
few TRBJ1-1 TRBD1 TRBV5-1 TGCGCCAGCAGCTTGACAGGGGATAACACTGAAGCTTTCTTT CASSLTGDNTEAFF
- TRBJ2-5 - TRBV5-1 TGCGCCAGCAGCTCTCTGGGAGTTGAAGAGACCCAGTACTTC CASSSLGVEETQYF
once TRBJ2-6 - TRBV20-1 TGCAGTGCTAGAGATCCCAGGGGCAACGTCCTGACTTTC CSARDPRGNVLTF
- TRBJ2-1 TRBD2 TRBV27 TGTGCCAGCAGTTTAACCCCAGCGGGAGGGTTTTGCAATGAGCAGTTCTTC CASSLTPAGGFCNEQFF
few TRBJ2-7 - TRBV12-3/TRBV12-4 TGTGCCAGCAGCCCCCACCTTCTACGAGGGCAGTACTTC CASSPHLLRGQYF
- TRBJ2-1 TRBD2 TRBV25-1 TGTGCCAGCAGTGACTTTCTAGCGGGAAATAACAATGAGCAGTTCTTC CASSDFLAGNNNEQFF
- TRBJ2-1 - TRBV28 TGTGCCTCCCAAGTCCGCCTAGACGGTGAGCAGTTCTTC CASQVRLDGEQFF
- TRBJ2-1 TRBD2 TRBV7-9 TGTGCCAGCAGCTTAGCTAGCGGGGAGAACAATGAGCAGTTCTTC CASSLASGENNEQFF
- TRBJ2-1 TRBD1 TRBV12-3/TRBV12-4 TGTGCCAGCAGGGTACAGGGGGCGGCAGTTGGGGTCTACAGAAATGAGCAGTTCTTC CASRVQGAAVGVYRNEQFF
- TRBJ2-1 - TRBV2 TGTGCCAGCAGTCGGGTGGACTCTAACAATGAGCAGTTCTTC CASSRVDSNNEQFF
- TRBJ2-1 - TRBV27 TGTGCCAGCAGTTTGGGGCAGGGTCTGGACGGTGAGCAGTTCTTC CASSLGQGLDGEQFF
many TRBJ2-1 TRBD2 TRBV5-1 TGCGCCAGCAGCTTGGGGGACGGACTAGTGGTTGAGCAGTTCTTC CASSLGDGLVVEQFF
- TRBJ2-5 - TRBV24-1 TGTGCCACCAGTGATTCCTTAAGGTCGAGTGAGCAGTACTTC CATSDSLRSSEQYF
- TRBJ2-3 - TRBV20-1 TGCAGTGCTAGACTGCCGGGACGGAACACAGATACGCAGTATTTT CSARLPGRNTDTQYF
few TRBJ2-5 - TRBV20-1 TGCAGTGCTAGTTTTTTCGGGGGTCCCCAAGAGACCCAGTACTTC CSASFFGGPQETQYF
few TRBJ2-7 - TRBV7-2 TGTGCCAGCAGCTTGACCGGGAGCCTCTCCTACGAGCAGTACTTC CASSLTGSLSYEQYF
- TRBJ2-3 - TRBV12-3/TRBV12-4 TGTGCCAGCAGATTCGCGGGGAATACGCAGTATTTT CASRFAGNTQYF
- TRBJ2-1 - TRBV9 TGTGCCAGCAGCGTCGGGGGGCATGAGCAGTTCTTC CASSVGGHEQFF
- TRBJ2-1 - TRBV20-1 TGCAGTGCTTGGAAACTTGGGGATGAGCAGTTCTTC CSAWKLGDEQFF
- TRBJ2-3 - TRBV2 TGTGCCAGCACGACGGGGACCACAGATACGCAGTATTTT CASTTGTTDTQYF
few TRBJ2-5 TRBD1 TRBV2 TGTGCCAACAGCCGACAGGGGCAAGAGACCCAGTACTTC CANSRQGQETQYF
few TRBJ2-6 TRBD1 TRBV27 TGTGCCAGCAGTTTTACAGACAGGGGGGCCCCCACAGCTGGGGCCAACGTCCTGACTTTC CASSFTDRGAPTAGANVLTF
- TRBJ1-4 TRBD1 TRBV7-8 TGTGCCAGCAGCTCCAGGGGGCCCTCAGGGGGGCCTAATGAAAAACTGTTTTTT CASSSRGPSGGPNEKLFF
- TRBJ1-1 - TRBV4-1 TGCGCCAGCAGCCTACTATTTGGGCGAAACCCGGGACGCCAGAACACTGAAGCTTTCTTT CASSLLFGRNPGRQNTEAFF
- TRBJ2-7 - TRBV6-5 TGTGCCAGCCGCTTGAGGGACTCGGACGAGCAGTACTTC CASRLRDSDEQYF
few TRBJ2-3 - TRBV29-1 TGCAGCGTAGCCAAAGGGGGTAACGCAGATACGCAGTATTTT CSVAKGGNADTQYF
few TRBJ2-1 TRBD1 TRBV29-1 TGCAGCGCTACAACAGGGGGCGCTTACAATGAGCAGTTCTTC CSATTGGAYNEQFF
few TRBJ2-3 - TRBV29-1 TGCAGCGCGAGGATAGGGGGCGCGGGGGATACGCAGTATTTT CSARIGGAGDTQYF
- TRBJ2-4 - TRBV20-1 TGCAGTGCTCGGATTGGCACTACGCAGTTAGAAGAGCAGTACTTC CSARIGTTQLEEQYF
few TRBJ2-7 - TRBV4-1 TGCGCCAGCAGCTCCCTCGCGAGGGCGATTCCCTACGAGCAGTACTTC CASSSLARAIPYEQYF
once TRBJ2-5 - TRBV20-1 TGCAGTGCCGACGCCAGGGGCTCGATGTGGGAGGCCCAGTACTTC CSADARGSMWEAQYF
once TRBJ1-1 TRBD1 TRBV3-1 TGTGCCAGCAGCCAAAGGACAGGGTCGAGGAGCACTGAAGCTTTCTTT CASSQRTGSRSTEAFF
- TRBJ1-1 - TRBV9 TGTGCCAGCAGCGTAGTACTGGGGGCAGGGTGGTCCACTGAAGCTTTCTTT CASSVVLGAGWSTEAFF
- TRBJ2-1 TRBD2 TRBV2 TGTGCCAGCAGGAGGTTCCCAGCGGGAGGCTCCTTTGGCAATGAGCAGTTCTTC CASRRFPAGGSFGNEQFF
- TRBJ2-1 - TRBV7-2 TGTGCCAGCAGCCTCCGGGTTTACAATGAGCAGTTCTTC CASSLRVYNEQFF
- TRBJ2-1 TRBD1 TRBV25-1 TGCGCCAGCAGCCAGACAGGGTCCCTCCATAAAGGGTTCTTC CASSQTGSLHKGFF
few TRBJ2-7 TRBD1 TRBV20-1 TGCAGTGCTAGACCCGGGACAGGAACGGTCGAGCAGTACTTC CSARPGTGTVEQYF
few TRBJ2-7 - TRBV21-1 TGTGCCAGCAGCAAAGTTTACAGAGGAGTAGAGCAGTACTTC CASSKVYRGVEQYF
- TRBJ2-3 TRBD2 TRBV28 TGTGCCAGCAGTACCACTAGCGGGATCACAGATACGCAGTATTTT CASSTTSGITDTQYF
few TRBJ2-3 - TRBV12-3/TRBV12-4 TGTGCCAGCAGTGAGAGCAGAGTGGGGACAGATACGCAGTATTTT CASSESRVGTDTQYF
few TRBJ2-4 TRBD2 TRBV5-1 TGCGCCAGCAAGGAAGACGGGACTAGTGGTACGAACATTCAGTACTTC CASKEDGTSGTNIQYF
- TRBJ2-3 TRBD2 TRBV20-1 TGCAGTGCCCTGGGCCTAGCGGGAGGATCAGATACGCAGTATTTT CSALGLAGGSDTQYF
- TRBJ2-7 - TRBV19 TGTGCCAGTAGTAGGACGCCGATCGACGAGCAGTACTTC CASSRTPIDEQYF
- TRBJ2-5 TRBD1 TRBV11-1 TGTGCCAGCAGCAAACCGGACAGGCGTAAGGAAGAGACCCAGTACTTC CASSKPDRRKEETQYF